Below, 17 T cell receptor beta chains from the same sample are listed, as sequenced in a study of T-cell reconstitution after alpha-beta-depleted transplantation in children. The TCRbeta library incorporated unique molecular identifiers. TCRdb used MiXCR to reprocess the PCR reads, holding one entry per CDR3 protein. Here the sample spans hundreds of thousands of distinct CDR3 sequences, approximately 9.5% being singletons. Material: PBMCs from the stem cell graft donor, obtained from the stem cell graft. These receptors all stem from a human donor who donated a stem cell graft to a child with acute lymphoblastic leukemia.

This clonotype has just a few counts. The V and J genes are TRBV6-1 and TRBJ1-2, with TRBD1 identical over 8 bases. Germline lookup yields CDR1 MNHNS and CDR2 SASEGT. There are 11 residues in the CDR3. The trim removed 11 bases at V and 7 bases at J, leaving 6 bases unmatched. The CDR3 here is CAGYRGSGYTF. The CDR3 region has the DNA TGTGCCGGATACAGGGGGTCTGGCTACACCTTC.

The J gene is TRBJ2-7, the V gene TRBV20-1; the D call may be TRBD1 or TRBD2 (6 bases each). Germline values: CDR1 DFQATT, CDR2 SNEGSKA (reference sequence). Trimming left V 3 bases short and J 2 bases short, with 11 bases between. The CDR3 length is 13 residues. The CDR3 DNA follows: TGCAGTGCTAGTCCGGGGGCCCCCTACGAGCAGTACTTC. Translation gives CSASPGAPYEQYF.

This clonotype was seen at least ten times. This chain links TRBV5-1 with TRBJ2-1, with D possibly being TRBD1 or TRBD2 (7 bases each). CDR1 and CDR2 from the germline V gene are SGHRS and YFSETQ. Trimming cost V 4 bases and J 8 bases, with 13 bases left between them. The CDR3 contains 13 residues. The CDR3 region is CASSQGGRDEQFF. The CDR3 DNA follows: TGCGCCAGCAGCCAGGGGGGGAGAGATGAGCAGTTCTTC.

The V and J genes are TRBV27 and TRBJ2-7, with a weak D call TRBD1 (5 bases). Germline V CDR1 and CDR2: MNHEY, SMNVEV (reference sequence). V lost 3 bases and J lost 0, with 9 bases in between. This CDR3 has 14 residues. The CDR3 spells CASSFQGTSYEQYF. The CDR3 DNA is TGTGCCAGCAGTTTTCAGGGTACCTCCTACGAGCAGTACTTC.

This clonotype was counted only a few times. V gene TRBV5-1 combines with J gene TRBJ1-2; D unresolved. Germline V CDR1 and CDR2: SGHRS, YFSETQ. This CDR3 is built from 15 residues. V shed 2 bases and J shed 4 bases, with 15 bases lying between them. The CDR3, as DNA: TGCGCCAGCAGCTTTGGGCAGACTGGAGGCTATGGCTACACCTTC. Its protein is CASSFGQTGGYGYTF.

The sample holds a few counts of this clonotype. The genes are TRBV5-1 and TRBJ1-1, with a possible D match to TRBD1 (5 bases). From germline, CDR1 is SGHRS and CDR2 YFSETQ. V lost 0 bases and J lost 4, with 13 bases in between. The CDR3 is 15 amino acids. CDR3 bases: TGCGCCAGCAGCTTGGTTCCAGGGCCGGGCACTGAAGCTTTCTTT. Residues: CASSLVPGPGTEAFF.

J is TRBJ2-3 and V is TRBV7-2; TRBD2 aligns across 11 bases. The germline gives CDR1 SGHTA, CDR2 FQGNSA. The CDR3 consists of 15 residues. V gave up 1 base and J gave up 4 bases; unmatched junction bases: 1. This CDR3 is CASSLGLAGPDTQYF. CDR3 sequence (DNA): TGTGCCAGCAGCTTAGGACTAGCGGGGCCAGATACGCAGTATTTT.

V and J are TRBV10-2 and TRBJ2-3, with 12 bases fitting TRBD2. Germline V gene lookup returns CDR1 WSHSY and CDR2 SAAADI. With 3 bases clipped from V and 3 bases from J, the junction kept 7 bases outside the gene matches. The CDR3 is 17 residues long. DNA of the CDR3: TGCGCCAGCAGTGAACTAGCGGGGGGAGGGAGGACAGATACGCAGTATTTT. Translating gives CASSELAGGGRTDTQYF.

This clonotype occurred many times. CDR3 in DNA: TGTGCCAGTAGTTTTAGGACAGGGTTTTACGAGCAGTACTTC. It yields the protein CASSFRTGFYEQYF. V is TRBV19 and J is TRBJ2-7, with TRBD1 identical over 8 bases. Germline V lookup: CDR1 LNHDA, CDR2 SQIVND (reference sequence). The CDR3 extends over 14 amino acids. The V and J ends lost 5 bases and 4 bases, in that order; junction bases with no gene match: 7.

This chain uses TRBV27 with TRBJ2-3; 7 nucleotides agree with TRBD1. The junction had 5 bases not matched to a gene; V was cut back by 6 bases and J by 5 bases. The germline V gene encodes CDR1 MNHEY and CDR2 SMNVEV (reference sequence). The CDR3 is 13 residues long. For the CDR3, the DNA is TGTGCCAGCAGACAGGGGCTATTAGATACGCAGTATTTT. As protein: CASRQGLLDTQYF.

Only a few counts were recorded for this clonotype. The chain uses TRBV11-1 and TRBJ2-3; D ambiguous. Deletions cut 3 bases from V and 2 bases from J, with 12 bases between. Germline CDR1 SGHAT, CDR2 FQDESV (reference sequence). This CDR3 is built from 15 residues. CDR3 nucleotides: TGTGCCAGCAGCTTCCGGCTGCCAAACACAGATACGCAGTATTTT. Its translation is CASSFRLPNTDTQYF. The whole variable domain, filled in from reference TRBV11-1 and TRBJ2-3, reads EAEVAQSPRYKITEKSQAVAFWCDPISGHATLYWYRQILGQGPELLVQFQDESVVDDSQLPKDRFSAERLKGVDSTLKIQPAELGDSAMYLCASSFRLPNTDTQYFGPGTRLTVL.

This clonotype was seen at least ten times. V and J are TRBV5-1 and TRBJ2-2; TRBD1 might be the D (5 bases). There are 13 residues in the CDR3. Between the trimmed V and J ends, which lost 7 bases and 6 bases, there was a span of 13 bases. Germline CDR1 reads SGHRS; CDR2 reads YFSETQ. The CDR3 DNA is TGCGCCAGCTGGGGCCCGACGCCCGGGGAGCTGTTTTTT. Amino acids: CASWGPTPGELFF.

V is TRBV20-1 and J is TRBJ1-5; D call uncertain. The germline gives CDR1 DFQATT, CDR2 SNEGSKA (reference sequence). The CDR3 loop spans 13 amino acids. Trimming took off 2 bases at V and 0 bases at J, with 5 bases between the two ends. In nucleotides, the CDR3 is TGCAGTGCTAGAACGTTTAGCAATCAGCCCCAGCATTTT. The encoded protein is CSARTFSNQPQHF.

In this sample, this clonotype turned up many times. The J gene is TRBJ2-7, the V gene TRBV5-1; TRBD2 aligns across 11 bases. This CDR3 is 18 amino acids long. V was clipped by 0 bases and J by 2 bases; unmatched bases: 10. Germline-derived CDR1 and CDR2 are SGHRS and YFSETQ. DNA of the CDR3: TGCGCCAGCAGCTTGGGACTAGCGGGGCACGGCTTACCCTACGAGCAGTACTTC. Its translation: CASSLGLAGHGLPYEQYF.

This clonotype was seen a few times. The rearrangement joins TRBV20-1 to TRBJ1-5; D call uncertain. The germline V gene encodes CDR1 DFQATT and CDR2 SNEGSKA (reference sequence). The CDR3 consists of 15 residues. V dropped 0 bases and J dropped 5 bases, with 14 bases sitting between them. In DNA, the CDR3 is TGCAGTGCTAGAGATTTACTGTTTTTCGATCAGCCCCAGCATTTT. The encoded protein is CSARDLLFFDQPQHF.

This clonotype has at least ten counts. The V call is TRBV6-1, the J call TRBJ1-5; unclear D gene. The germline V gene has CDR1 MNHNS and CDR2 SASEGT. The V end was cut by 2 bases, the J end by 2 bases, with 10 bases between. The CDR3 runs to 15 residues. In DNA, the CDR3 is TGTGCCAGCAGTGAAAGTACGGGAGGCAATCAGCCCCAGCATTTT. Its protein is CASSESTGGNQPQHF.

This clonotype has a handful of counts. The J gene is TRBJ1-2, the V gene TRBV5-1; D ambiguous. The V end lost 0 bases, the J end lost 0 bases, and 15 bases lay between the germline ends. The CDR3 is 17 residues long. Germline V gives CDR1 SGHRS, CDR2 YFSETQ. In DNA form, the CDR3 reads TGCGCCAGCAGCTTGGCTGAAGATGTCAGTTCTAACTATGGCTACACCTTC. Translating gives CASSLAEDVSSNYGYTF.